Presented here are 15 T cell receptor beta chains from one specimen sequenced in a study of blood T cell repertoires in COVID-19. This table comes from immunoSEQ multiplex PCR, and its TCRdb copy is limited to in-frame clones, with some not included. Here the sample spans approximately 260,000 clones, approximately 87% being singletons. The sample comprised peripheral blood. These TCRs come from a man aged 55 to 69 who had recovered from COVID-19.

This chain uses TRBV28 with TRBJ2-3; TRBD1 agrees at 11 bases. Germline V gene lookup returns CDR1 MDHEN and CDR2 SYDVKM. J was trimmed by 4 bases and V by 5 bases; bases with no gene match: 11. The CDR3 runs 17 residues. CDR3: CASSDPVGQGAADTQYF. CDR3 DNA: TGTGCCAGCAGTGACCCGGTAGGACAGGGGGCCGCAGATACGCAGTATTTT.

The rearrangement joins TRBV27 to TRBJ2-1; tentatively, D is TRBD1 (6 bases). CDR1 MNHEY and CDR2 SMNVEV come from the germline V gene (reference sequence). The CDR3 consists of 14 residues. Between the trimmed V and J ends, which lost 6 bases and 7 bases, there was a span of 16 bases. The CDR3 sequence is CASREQAGVNEQFF. CDR3 nucleotide sequence: TGTGCCAGCAGGGAACAAGCAGGGGTGAATGAGCAGTTCTTC.

The chain combines TRBV7-9 with TRBJ2-7; unclear D gene. CDR1 SEHNR and CDR2 FQNEAQ come from the germline V gene (reference sequence). Deletions cut 1 base from V and 3 bases from J, with 7 bases between. CDR3 length equals 13 residues. CDR3 bases: TGTGCCAGCAGCTTAGTAACGGGCTACGAGCAGTACTTC. Amino acid sequence: CASSLVTGYEQYF.

Only one count was recorded for this clone. This chain connects TRBV3-1 (or the pseudogene TRBV3-2) to TRBJ2-2; 8 bases are shared with TRBD2. V was clipped by 7 bases and J by 0 bases; unmatched bases: 1. Looked up from germline, CDR1 is LGHDT and CDR2 is YNNKEL (reference sequence). The CDR3 contains 14 residues. CDR3 region: CASIGGANTGELFF. The CDR3 DNA follows: TGTGCCAGCATCGGGGGGGCGAACACCGGGGAGCTGTTTTTT.

The gene calls are TRBV4-1 and TRBJ2-3, with D maybe TRBD2 (6 bases). This CDR3 comprises 17 residues. Germline V gene data show CDR1 as MGHRA and CDR2 as YSYEKL. Trimming took off 3 bases at V and 6 bases at J, with 22 bases between the two ends. CDR3: CASSQTGGGAQRDTQYF. Here the CDR3 DNA reads TGCGCCAGCAGCCAGACGGGCGGCGGGGCGCAAAGGGATACGCAGTATTTT.

The chain has TRBV11-2 and TRBJ1-4; 8 bases align to TRBD1. Per germline, CDR1 SGHAT and CDR2 FQNNGV. The CDR3 is 13 residues long. V was clipped by 5 bases and J by 6 bases; unmatched bases: 2. CDR3 amino acids: CASSRTGYEKLFF. CDR3 nucleotides: TGTGCCAGCAGCCGGACAGGGTATGAAAAACTGTTTTTT.

This clone appeared once. The J gene is TRBJ2-4, the V gene TRBV6-1, with 7 bases lining up with TRBD1. Germline V lookup: CDR1 MNHNS, CDR2 SASEGT. The CDR3 consists of 16 residues. V lost 2 bases to trimming and J lost 0 bases; unmatched junction nucleotides: 4. CDR3 in amino acids: CASSENNRGAKNIQYF. The CDR3 nucleotides are TGTGCCAGCAGTGAAAACAACAGGGGAGCCAAAAACATTCAGTACTTC.

The genes are TRBV2 and TRBJ1-6; 8 bases align to TRBD1. This CDR3 is 14 amino acids long. The ends lost 6 bases at V and 8 bases at J; junction bases unmatched: 6. Germline V gives CDR1 SNHLY, CDR2 FYNNEI. The CDR3 region has the DNA TGTGCCAGCAGAAAGACAGGGGAGCATTCACCCCTCCACTTT. Translation gives CASRKTGEHSPLHF.

The genes are TRBV7-2 and TRBJ2-7, with 10 bases matching TRBD2. Losses at the gene ends were 5 bases for V and 3 bases for J; bases not matched to a gene: 13. The germline CDR1 and CDR2 sequences are SGHTA and FQGNSA. This CDR3 spans 17 amino acids. The CDR3 region has the DNA TGTGCCAGCAGCCCAACCGGAAGCGGGAGGGATTTCTACGAGCAGTACTTC. Protein sequence: CASSPTGSGRDFYEQYF.

The chain carries TRBV21-1 and TRBJ1-1; whether TRBD1, the table's D call, matches the DNA was not checked. TRBV21-1 is flagged as a pseudogene. CDR3 length: 12 residues. This chain's CDR3 is CASSKGGSEAFF. The CDR3 nucleotides are TGTGCCAGCAGCAAAGGGGGCTCTGAAGCTTTCTTT.

The V call is TRBV18, the J call TRBJ1-1, with 7 nucleotides matching TRBD1. This CDR3 has 14 residues. With V trimmed by 3 bases and J by 1 base, 2 bases remained unmatched. CDR1 is KGHSH, CDR2 LQKENI, per germline. This chain's CDR3 is CASSPGQENTEAFF. In nucleotides, the CDR3 is TGTGCCAGCTCACCCGGACAGGAGAACACTGAAGCTTTCTTT.

The chain has TRBV30 and TRBJ2-7; 10 bases line up with TRBD2. Germline assignment: CDR1 GTSNPN and CDR2 SVGIG (reference sequence). This CDR3 has 11 residues. J gave up 11 bases and V 5 bases, and 6 bases lay outside the gene matches. CDR3 protein: CAWGPGLAEYF. For the CDR3, the DNA is TGTGCCTGGGGACCTGGACTAGCGGAGTACTTC.

CDR3 amino acids: CASSPEDGNYGYTF. The CDR3 DNA is TGCGCCAGCAGCCCGGAGGACGGAAACTATGGCTACACCTTC. The chain has TRBV5-1 and TRBJ1-2, with no clear D. The length of the CDR3 is 14 residues. V was trimmed by 4 bases and J by 2 bases, leaving 12 bases between them. Germline V lookup: CDR1 SGHRS, CDR2 YFSETQ.

The chain links TRBV27 to TRBJ2-3; maybe TRBD2 (6 bases). CDR3 length: 17 amino acids. Germline V gene lookup returns CDR1 MNHEY and CDR2 SMNVEV (reference sequence). V was shortened by 6 bases and J by 1 base, with 20 bases between the two germline ends. This chain's CDR3 is CASSNSKLARGTDTQYF. CDR3 nucleotides: TGTGCCAGCAGCAACTCCAAACTAGCCCGCGGCACAGATACGCAGTATTTT.

V gene TRBV18 combines with J gene TRBJ2-7; 7 bases fit TRBD1. The V segment lost 0 bases and the J segment 1 base; nucleotides outside the gene matches: 6. The germline V gene encodes CDR1 KGHSH and CDR2 LQKENI. This CDR3 has 16 amino acids. The CDR3 nucleotides are TGTGCCAGCTCACCACCGCGCCGGGACAGTTCCTACGAGCAGTACTTC. It is translated as CASSPPRRDSSYEQYF.